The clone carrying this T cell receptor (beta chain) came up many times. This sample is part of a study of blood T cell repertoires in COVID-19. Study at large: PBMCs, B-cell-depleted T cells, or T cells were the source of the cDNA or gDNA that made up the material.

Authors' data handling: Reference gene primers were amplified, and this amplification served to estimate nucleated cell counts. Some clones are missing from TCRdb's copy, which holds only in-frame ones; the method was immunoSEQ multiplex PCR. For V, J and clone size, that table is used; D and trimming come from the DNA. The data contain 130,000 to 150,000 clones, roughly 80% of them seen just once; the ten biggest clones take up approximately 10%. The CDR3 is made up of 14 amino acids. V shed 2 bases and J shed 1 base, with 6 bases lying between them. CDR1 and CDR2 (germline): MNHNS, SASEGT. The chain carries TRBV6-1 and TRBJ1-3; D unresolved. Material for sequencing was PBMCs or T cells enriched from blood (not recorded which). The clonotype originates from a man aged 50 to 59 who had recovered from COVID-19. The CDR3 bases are TGTGCCAGCAGTGAACACAGATCTGGAAACACCATATATTTT. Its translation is CASSEHRSGNTIYF.